These T cell receptor beta chains were read from a single sample in a study of blood T cells in healthy people across ages. Using its own MiXCR run on the 5' RACE reads, TCRdb lists one record per CDR3 protein. The sample lists some 690,000 distinct CDR3 sequences; around a fifth were seen once. The source material was blood. The receptors here all came from a man in his 70s in good health. CDR3s leave out the opening cysteine and the closing phenylalanine or tryptophan. The order of the fields is V gene, J gene, CDR3 protein.

TRBV7-9	TRBJ2-1	ASSLIDGREF
TRBV12-3/TRBV12-4	TRBJ2-5	ASSLYPDQETQY
TRBV11-2	TRBJ2-3	ASSPTLITGSDTQY
TRBV20-1	TRBJ2-7	SSPGQSSYEQY
TRBV4-2	TRBJ2-7	ASSQISGGEDEQY
TRBV20-1	TRBJ2-1	ISPGDHNEQF
TRBV29-1	TRBJ1-2	SVETGTNYGYT
TRBV2	TRBJ2-5	ASKVAGGLETQY
TRBV12-3/TRBV12-4	TRBJ2-5	ASNRGNQETQY
TRBV7-7	TRBJ2-5	ASSPQSGGRWTQY
TRBV10-2	TRBJ2-4	ASSEEGKAKNIQY
TRBV7-8	TRBJ2-1	ASNHLAYNEQF
TRBV6-2/TRBV6-3	TRBJ2-7	ASSSGTGTY
TRBV14	TRBJ2-1	ASSQDWSGSSYNEQF
TRBV5-1	TRBJ2-5	ASSLDVRGRETQY
TRBV20-1	TRBJ1-5	SVQVGSGNQPQH
TRBV10-3	TRBJ2-3	AISEPKPEAQDTQY
TRBV4-3	TRBJ2-3	ASSQEGGDPDTQY
TRBV5-5	TRBJ2-7	ASSLAVDSNLYEQY
TRBV7-2	TRBJ2-3	ASSFSRGLTDTQY
TRBV18	TRBJ2-5	ASSTGQQETQY
TRBV18	TRBJ1-2	ASSPERGYGYT
TRBV13	TRBJ2-7	ASRMGGSSYEQY
TRBV12-3/TRBV12-4	TRBJ1-6	ASSLATTTPSSPLH
TRBV12-3/TRBV12-4	.	ASTRLAGGYDEQF
TRBV12-3/TRBV12-4	TRBJ2-7	ASSPLGGIYEQY
TRBV6-5	TRBJ1-6	ASSSPGPLH
TRBV12-3/TRBV12-4	TRBJ1-4	ASSPRGTNEKLF
TRBV5-1	TRBJ2-7	ASSLGGVAYYEQY
TRBV10-3	TRBJ1-2	AIRADRSNYGYT
TRBV19	TRBJ2-6	ATNFGASGANVLT
TRBV6-6	TRBJ1-2	ASSTDRVNYGYT
TRBV4-1	TRBJ2-3	ASSQEYSGSRLIRTDTQY
TRBV6-2/TRBV6-3	TRBJ1-4	ASSWDSREKLF
TRBV7-3	TRBJ2-2	ASSPNRDNTGELF
TRBV5-1	TRBJ1-1	ASSLLEGEAF
TRBV5-6	TRBJ2-7	ASSFQGYEQY
TRBV7-3	TRBJ2-3	ASSPSRGTQY
TRBV5-1	TRBJ2-2	ASSLSGGANTGELF
TRBV20-1	TRBJ1-4	SAMGFLTGSSSNEKLF
TRBV5-1	TRBJ1-1	ASSLGGQVVPGTEAF
TRBV28	TRBJ2-7	ASSRPSSYEQY
TRBV30	TRBJ1-6	AWSVRTVNSPLH
TRBV20-1	TRBJ2-4	SARVEGWAKNIQY
TRBV19	TRBJ1-6	ASHLSSYNSPLH
TRBV20-1	.	SARGGLAGVNEQF
TRBV7-2	TRBJ2-1	ASSFSILAGSSYNEQF
TRBV7-9	TRBJ2-1	ASSVPERSSYNEQF
TRBV28	TRBJ2-7	ASSLQPLYEQY
TRBV6-1	TRBJ2-1	ASNRTGTSSSYNEQF
TRBV5-1	TRBJ1-1	ASSLDSGLNTEAF
TRBV5-6	TRBJ1-1	ASSLPHGNSNTEAF
TRBV7-2	TRBJ2-6	ASSFDSNSGANVLT
TRBV12-3/TRBV12-4	TRBJ2-1	ASSFFPNEQF
TRBV7-8	.	ASSWVNEQY
TRBV12-3/TRBV12-4	TRBJ2-1	ASSLVQGGHNEQF